This T cell receptor (beta chain) was profiled in a study of T-cell reconstitution after alpha-beta-depleted transplantation in children. Ten or more counts support this clonotype. As yet, its antigen is unknown. Study-wide results and limits: Newly generated T cells supplied most T-cell counts and diversity one year post-transplant. Recipient T cells and thymic progenitors that survived gave rise to the high TCRbeta diversity observed at day 60 in some patients.

Germline CDR1 DFQATT, CDR2 SNEGSKA (reference sequence). CDR3 length equals 14 residues. Trimming took 5 bases from V and 6 from J; bases not matched to a gene: 7. TCRbeta library construction was performed incorporating unique molecular identifiers. TCRdb reprocessed the PCR reads via MiXCR and lists one record per CDR3 protein. Found here are fewer than 700,000 distinct CDR3 sequences, roughly 13% of them singletons; the top ten hold about 2.2%. The chain joins TRBV20-1 to TRBJ2-2, with 9 bases lining up with TRBD2. This TCR came from a male patient between 5 and 17 years old who had a stem cell transplant for acute myeloid leukemia, so the T cells may come from the graft donor. The input for sequencing was PBMCs, mostly from graft donor cells, taken 360 days after TCRalphabeta/CD19-depleted stem cell transplant. The CDR3 nucleotides are TGCAGTGCTGGGGTAGCGGGAGTGGCCGGGGAGCTGTTTTTT. Translating gives CSAGVAGVAGELFF.